This T cell receptor (beta chain) stems from a study of cytomegalovirus exposure and HLA in healthy donors. The sample holds a few counts of this clone. Its antigen is unidentified. It was the roughly 110-subject validation cohort, separate from the approximately 620-subject first cohort, to which the donors belonged. The assay was immunoSEQ multiplex PCR, and TCRdb's table has in-frame clones only and misses some. The sample has roughly 330,000 clones; 75% to 90% are singletons. Study observations and caveats: Among TCR beta chains, those listed as cytomegalovirus-associated numbered fewer than 200. Three CMV-associated chains proved CMV antigen-specific in vitro. A subsequent analysis found that TCR clusters from the first cohort also tended to co-occur in the 120 validation repertoires, with approximately 95% of cluster scores above 0.

The sequencing sample was made of PBMCs. This TCR came from a woman aged 25-40 years in good health and CMV-seropositive.

The CDR3 nucleotides are TGTGCCAGCACCCCCCGGCCGGGAGAGCAGTACTTC. Its translation: CASTPRPGEQYF. The chain carries TRBV6-5 and TRBJ2-7, with D possibly TRBD2 on 5 matching bases. Germline loops: CDR1 MNHEY, CDR2 SVGAGI. V lost 7 bases to trimming and J lost 7 bases, with 14 bases between them. This CDR3 has 12 amino acids.